This T cell receptor (beta chain) derives from a study of blood T cell repertoires in COVID-19. The wider study: Material from acute and convalescent COVID-19 was sourced from the United States, Italy and Spain. PBMCs, B-cell-depleted T cells, or T cells provided the cDNA or gDNA that made up the material.

Sequencing was performed with immunoSEQ multiplex PCR; in TCRdb, only in-frame clones are kept and a portion is missing. The repertoire has roughly 80,000 clones, 60% to 85% of them found once; the top ten carry 9.5% to 10%. Trimming removed 2 bases from V and 1 base from J, with 7 bases in between. Germline CDR1 reads SGHKS; CDR2 reads YYEKEE (reference sequence). The CDR3 consists of 14 residues. The chain combines TRBV5-5 with TRBJ2-4; D remains ambiguous. This clonotype was obtained from a human donor in a cohort sampled during active COVID-19. Sequenced material: peripheral blood. The CDR3 loop is CASSFWAAKNIQYF. In DNA form, the CDR3 reads TGTGCCAGCAGCTTTTGGGCGGCCAAAAACATTCAGTACTTC.